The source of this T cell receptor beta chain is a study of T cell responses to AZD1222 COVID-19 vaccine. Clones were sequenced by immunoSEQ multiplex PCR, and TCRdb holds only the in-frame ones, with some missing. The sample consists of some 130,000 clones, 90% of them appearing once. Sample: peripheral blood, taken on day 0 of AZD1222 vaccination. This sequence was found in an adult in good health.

CDR3 amino acids: CASSFQGENTEAFF. The DNA for the CDR3 is TGTGCCAGCAGTTTTCAGGGGGAGAACACTGAAGCTTTCTTT. The rearrangement joins TRBV27 to TRBJ1-1; 7 nucleotides agree with TRBD1. The CDR3 is made up of 14 amino acids. CDR1 is MNHEY and CDR2 is SMNVEV in the germline V gene (reference sequence). J lost 1 base, V lost 3 bases, and 2 bases had no gene match.